Each of the 26 T cell receptor beta chains below was sequenced from the same sample in a study of CD8+ T cells in alopecia areata. Sequencing relied on a cDNA template that was reverse transcribed from extracted RNA. Repertoires were generated with immunoSEQ multiplex PCR, while TCRdb's copy carries only in-frame clones and drops some. Of 210,000 or so clones listed, more than 55% are singletons. Treatment meaning: oral pan-JAK inhibitor, 5-10 mg twice daily. The specimen was CD4+ T cells sorted from blood, collected around week 42, from a patient treated with tofacitinib. All receptors come from a human donor with alopecia areata.

V and J are TRBV11-2 and TRBJ2-3; D is undetermined. The CDR3 runs 13 residues. The germline V gene has CDR1 SGHAT and CDR2 FQNNGV. V lost 5 bases to trimming and J lost 4 bases, with 10 bases between them. The CDR3 reads CASSPPGPDTQYF. CDR3 nucleotides: TGTGCCAGCAGCCCCCCTGGTCCAGATACGCAGTATTTT.

This rearrangement joins TRBV2 to TRBJ2-7; a possible D gene is TRBD2 (5 bases). The V gene's germline CDR1 is SNHLY and CDR2 FYNNEI. Trimming left V 1 base short and J 5 bases short, with 12 bases between. The CDR3 length is 14 residues. The CDR3 here is CASSEDGRGNEQYF. The CDR3 DNA follows: TGTGCCAGCAGTGAAGATGGGAGAGGGAACGAGCAGTACTTC.

V and J are TRBV7-2 and TRBJ1-5; 7 bases match TRBD1. With V trimmed by 2 bases and J by 6 bases, 7 bases remained unmatched. The CDR3 has 15 amino acids. Germline V CDR1 and CDR2: SGHTA, FQGNSA. The CDR3 spells CASSLYRGESQPQHF. The DNA for the CDR3 is TGTGCCAGCAGCTTATACAGGGGAGAGAGTCAGCCCCAGCATTTT.

The rearrangement joins TRBV5-4 to TRBJ2-1; TRBD1 or TRBD2 may be the D gene (5 bases each). Germline CDR1 is SGHNT and CDR2 is YYREEE (reference sequence). V lost 3 bases and J 5 bases, leaving 6 bases between the germline ends. The CDR3 is made up of 12 amino acids. Here the CDR3 DNA reads TGTGCCAGCAGCTGGGGGAACAATGAGCAGTTCTTC. Translated, it gives CASSWGNNEQFF. Together with reference TRBV5-4 and TRBJ2-1, the CDR3 gives the full variable domain: ETGVTQSPTHLIKTRGQQVTLRCSSQSGHNTVSWYQQALGQGPQFIFQYYREEENGRGNFPPRFSGLQFPNYSSELNVNALELDDSALYLCASSWGNNEQFFGPGTRLTVL.

In DNA, the CDR3 is TGCAGCGTTGGGGACAGGGGATCAGATACGCAGTATTTT. Residues: CSVGDRGSDTQYF. The chain recombines TRBV29-1 with TRBJ2-3, with 10 bases matching TRBD1. Germline V gene data show CDR1 as SQVTM and CDR2 as ANQGSEA. The CDR3 length is 13 residues. V was pared by 4 bases and J by 4 bases, with 2 bases of the junction left unmatched.

Here the CDR3 DNA reads TGCAGCGTTGGGGCAGGACGCACAGATACGCAGTATTTT. It encodes CSVGAGRTDTQYF. The chain recombines TRBV29-1 with TRBJ2-3; D is undetermined. There are 13 residues in the CDR3. V was trimmed by 4 bases and J by 1 base, leaving 9 bases between them. Germline V CDR1 and CDR2: SQVTM, ANQGSEA.

CDR3 DNA sequence: TGTGCCAGCAGCCCCCAAGCCGGGGAGCTGTTTTTT. Its protein product is CASSPQAGELFF. The chain employs TRBV2 and TRBJ2-2, with D uncertain. The CDR3 length is 12 residues. Trimming took 6 bases from V and 6 from J, leaving 8 bases between them. The germline V gene encodes CDR1 SNHLY and CDR2 FYNNEI. Complete variable domain (other parts from reference TRBV2 and TRBJ2-2): EPEVTQTPSHQVTQMGQEVILRCVPISNHLYFYWYRQILGQKVEFLVSFYNNEISEKSEIFDDQFSVERPDGSNFTLKIRSTKLEDSAMYFCASSPQAGELFFGEGSRLTVL.

The chain employs TRBV7-9 and TRBJ2-1; D gene unclear. The CDR3 extends over 14 amino acids. Germline CDR1 is SEHNR and CDR2 is FQNEAQ (reference sequence). The ends were cut back, 2 bases at V and 6 bases at J, with 11 bases in the middle. The CDR3 sequence is CASSLRSLGNEQFF. In nucleotides, the CDR3 is TGTGCCAGCAGCTTAAGATCACTGGGCAATGAGCAGTTCTTC.

This clone has a handful of counts. The chain recombines TRBV18 with TRBJ2-1; D unclear. Between the trimmed V and J ends, which lost 1 base and 2 bases, there was a span of 9 bases. The CDR3 length is 15 residues. CDR1 KGHSH and CDR2 LQKENI come from the germline V gene. The CDR3 is CASSPQPHTYNEQFF. DNA of the CDR3: TGTGCCAGCTCACCACAACCTCACACCTACAATGAGCAGTTCTTC.

The rearrangement links TRBV5-1 to TRBJ2-7; no firm D call. Germline V gene sequence: CDR1 SGHRS, CDR2 YFSETQ. V was cut by 8 bases and J by 2 bases, with 14 bases left in between. The CDR3 extends over 13 amino acids. CDR3 residues: CARTLHGPYEQYF. DNA for the CDR3: TGCGCCAGAACCCTACACGGTCCCTACGAGCAGTACTTC. The full variable domain, with the rest looked up from reference TRBV5-1 and TRBJ2-7, is KAGVTQTPRYLIKTRGQQVTLSCSPISGHRSVSWYQQTPGQGLQFLFEYFSETQRNKGNFPGRFSGRQFSNSRSEMNVSTLELGDSALYLCARTLHGPYEQYFGPGTRLTVT.

CDR3 region: CASSWGQAEETQYF. Written as DNA, the CDR3 is TGCGCCAGCAGCTGGGGACAGGCCGAAGAGACCCAGTACTTC. The chain recombines TRBV5-1 with TRBJ2-5; 8 bases are a match to TRBD1. Germline loops: CDR1 SGHRS, CDR2 YFSETQ. Unmatched junction bases numbered 4, after V lost 3 bases and J lost 3 bases. This CDR3 contains 14 residues.

This clone was recorded only once. The chain combines TRBV4-3 with TRBJ2-3; D assignment may be TRBD1 or TRBD2 (5 bases each). Trimming cost V 4 bases and J 14 bases, with 19 bases left between them. This CDR3 contains 13 residues. The germline V gene has CDR1 LGHNA and CDR2 YSLEER. CDR3 in amino acids: CASSRFRDGFLYF. In DNA, the CDR3 is TGCGCCAGCAGCCGATTCCGGGACGGCTTCTTGTATTTT.

The chain couples TRBV27 to TRBJ1-6, with 7 nucleotides matching TRBD1. The trim removed 3 bases at V and 7 bases at J, leaving 3 bases unmatched. This CDR3 has 14 residues. Germline CDR1 and CDR2: MNHEY and SMNVEV (reference sequence). CDR3 DNA: TGTGCCAGCAGTTTTACAGGGGTGAATTCACCCCTCCACTTT. Protein product: CASSFTGVNSPLHF.

J is TRBJ2-3 and V is TRBV4-1, with D tentatively TRBD2 (6 bases). The CDR3 loop spans 16 amino acids. CDR1 is MGHRA and CDR2 is YSYEKL in the germline V gene. The V end was cut by 0 bases, the J end by 2 bases, with 12 bases between. CDR3 in amino acids: CASSQDAGLYTDTQYF. The CDR3 region has the DNA TGCGCCAGCAGCCAAGACGCGGGACTCTACACAGATACGCAGTATTTT.

The rearrangement links TRBV30 to TRBJ2-2, with D maybe TRBD1 (6 bases). The CDR3 is made up of 14 amino acids. The germline CDR1 and CDR2 sequences are GTSNPN and SVGIG (reference sequence). V lost 3 bases, J lost 7 bases, and 15 bases lay in between. DNA for the CDR3: TGTGCCTGGAGCCCTAGGGCGACAGGCGGGGAGCTGTTTTTT. Its translation: CAWSPRATGGELFF.

This clone appeared a single time. The J gene is TRBJ2-7, the V gene TRBV2; the D gene is possibly TRBD1 (6 bases). The germline gives CDR1 SNHLY, CDR2 FYNNEI. There are 15 residues in the CDR3. The V end was cut by 6 bases, the J end by 4 bases, with 19 bases between. The CDR3 DNA sequence: TGTGCCAGCAGAGGGCAGGGGCCGGGGTGGTACGAGCAGTACTTC. This translates into CASRGQGPGWYEQYF.

The chain uses TRBV6-5 and TRBJ2-1; 9 nucleotides agree with TRBD1. CDR3 length: 13 residues. Looked up from germline, CDR1 is MNHEY and CDR2 is SVGAGI. V dropped 5 bases and J dropped 9; count of bases not matched to a gene: 5. CDR3: CASSETGGGEQFF. CDR3 DNA sequence: TGTGCCAGCAGTGAGACAGGGGGAGGTGAGCAGTTCTTC.

V is TRBV19 and J is TRBJ1-5, with D tentatively TRBD1 (5 bases). Germline lookup yields CDR1 LNHDA and CDR2 SQIVND (reference sequence). Trimming stripped 6 bases from V and 8 bases from J, with 14 bases between. The CDR3 runs 13 residues. The CDR3 sequence is CASRWQGDEPQHF. In DNA form, the CDR3 reads TGTGCCAGTAGATGGCAGGGCGACGAGCCCCAGCATTTT.

This chain connects TRBV6-5 to TRBJ2-7; 7 bases match TRBD1. The germline V gene encodes CDR1 MNHEY and CDR2 SVGAGI. The CDR3 consists of 12 residues. The trim removed 6 bases at V and 8 bases at J, leaving 7 bases unmatched. CDR3: CASSPGTDKQYF. The CDR3 region has the DNA TGTGCCAGCAGCCCCGGGACAGATAAGCAGTACTTC.

The chain links TRBV10-3 to TRBJ2-3; 10 bases are shared with TRBD1. CDR1 is ENHRY, CDR2 SYGVKD, per germline. Losses at the gene ends were 0 bases for V and 3 bases for J; bases not matched to a gene: 3. This CDR3 is 16 amino acids long. The CDR3 reads CAISESGTGVTDTQYF. As DNA, the CDR3 is TGTGCCATCAGTGAGTCCGGGACAGGGGTTACAGATACGCAGTATTTT.

This chain uses TRBV29-1 with TRBJ2-7; D not certain. The CDR3 loop spans 12 amino acids. V dropped 3 bases and J dropped 2 bases, with 8 bases sitting between them. Germline CDR1 and CDR2: SQVTM and ANQGSEA. The CDR3 region is CSVEVSAYEQYF. The DNA for the CDR3 is TGCAGCGTTGAGGTGTCAGCCTACGAGCAGTACTTC.

The genes are TRBV30 and TRBJ1-1, with no clear D. V was shortened by 3 bases and J by 0 bases, with 8 bases between the two germline ends. The CDR3 totals 13 residues. Germline V gives CDR1 GTSNPN, CDR2 SVGIG (reference sequence). This CDR3 is CAWRGSLNTEAFF. The CDR3, as DNA: TGTGCCTGGAGGGGCAGCCTGAACACTGAAGCTTTCTTT.

The chain combines TRBV7-2 with TRBJ1-5, with D possibly matching TRBD1 (5 bases). Germline CDR1 is SGHTA and CDR2 is FQGNSA. V shed 5 bases and J shed 0 bases, with 11 bases lying between them. The CDR3 loop spans 15 amino acids. Here the CDR3 reads CASSNQGISNQPQHF. The CDR3 DNA follows: TGTGCCAGCAGCAACCAGGGTATTAGCAATCAGCCCCAGCATTTT.

This clone was seen once. The V and J genes are TRBV5-1 and TRBJ2-7; D possibly corresponds to TRBD2 (6 bases). Germline loops: CDR1 SGHRS, CDR2 YFSETQ. The V end was cut by 1 base, the J end by 4 bases, with 12 bases between. This CDR3 is 14 amino acids long. Written as DNA, the CDR3 is TGCGCCAGCAGCTTGAGTCAGGGAGGATACGAGCAGTACTTC. This sequence encodes CASSLSQGGYEQYF.

The genes are TRBV7-6 and TRBJ1-2; D may be TRBD1 (6 bases). This CDR3 contains 15 residues. Trimming shortened V by 1 base and J by 2 bases, and 11 bases separated the two germline ends. Germline CDR1 SGHVS, CDR2 FNYEAQ. The CDR3, as DNA: TGTGCCAGCAGCTTAGAGGCAGGGGCCAACTATGGCTACACCTTC. This sequence encodes CASSLEAGANYGYTF.

As regards this clone: This same CDR3 is encoded by further DNA sequences in the sample. This rearrangement joins TRBV29-1 to TRBJ1-4; 7 positions match TRBD1. After removal of 4 bases from V and 4 bases from J, the junction contained 3 bases not matched to a gene. The CDR3 sequence is 13 residues long. Germline V CDR1 and CDR2: SQVTM, ANQGSEA. The CDR3: CSVADRDNEKLFF. For the CDR3, the DNA is TGCAGCGTTGCCGACAGGGATAATGAAAAACTGTTTTTT.